This T cell receptor beta chain derives from a study of siplizumab effects on memory and regulatory T cells. Points from the study as a whole: Siplizumab caused a significant drop in alloreactive sequences traceable to unstimulated CD4+ memory cells. For mappable alloreactive CD4+ clones, the mean Treg-derived fraction was less than 70% with siplizumab and about 26% in controls.

A word on this clone: Its target is not known.

Among three donor pairs, the unstimulated naive, memory, effector memory and TEMRA subsets underwent sequencing. The data were produced by immunoSEQ multiplex PCR, yet TCRdb's version contains in-frame clones alone and is incomplete. The data show some 64,000 clones, around 80% seen once. The clonotype originates from a human donor in good health. What was sequenced was memory CD4+ T cells sorted from blood.

The CDR3 DNA reads as TGTGCCAGCAGGCCAGCGGGGGGGAACAATGAGCAGTTCTTC. Protein: CASRPAGGNNEQFF. The chain recombines TRBV6-5 with TRBJ2-1; 10 nucleotides agree with TRBD2. With 6 bases clipped from V and 5 bases from J, the junction kept 4 bases outside the gene matches. This CDR3 has 14 residues. CDR1 is MNHEY and CDR2 is SVGAGI in the germline V gene.